The 25 T cell receptor beta chains in this list originate from one sample, sequenced in a study of blood T cell repertoires in COVID-19. Data came from immunoSEQ multiplex PCR; TCRdb stores just in-frame clones and leaves some out. The data hold about 140,000 clones, with almost 80% observed a single time. The sequenced sample consisted of peripheral blood. These receptors all stem from a man aged 50-59 years with active or convalescent COVID-19.

The chain has TRBV27 and TRBJ2-1; 13 nucleotides agree with TRBD2. J lost 6 bases, V lost 5 bases, and 4 bases had no gene match. Germline CDR1 is MNHEY and CDR2 is SMNVEV (reference sequence). The CDR3 length is 15 residues. CDR3 nucleotide sequence: TGTGCCAGCAGTCCCGGACTAGCGGGAGCCAATGAGCAGTTCTTC. Residues: CASSPGLAGANEQFF.

The V gene is TRBV7-3, the J gene TRBJ2-7, with D maybe TRBD2 (7 bases). The length of the CDR3 is 20 residues. Germline V gene sequence: CDR1 SGHTA, CDR2 FQGTGA. V lost 5 bases to trimming and J lost 2 bases, with 31 bases between them. The CDR3 DNA sequence: TGTGCCAGCAGCCTGGACGGGGGGCGCGGGGTAGCCCCCCGGACCTACGAGCAGTACTTC. Translated, it gives CASSLDGGRGVAPRTYEQYF.

This chain uses TRBV20-1 with TRBJ2-7; D gene uncertain. CDR3 size: 11 residues. Trimming left V 5 bases short and J 3 bases short, with 8 bases between. Looked up from germline, CDR1 is DFQATT and CDR2 is SNEGSKA (reference sequence). CDR3 region: CSAPELYEQYF. The DNA for the CDR3 is TGCAGTGCTCCCGAACTCTACGAGCAGTACTTC.

The V and J genes are TRBV24-1 and TRBJ1-1; D is undetermined. Trimming pared 8 bases from V and 0 bases from J, leaving 9 bases between. The CDR3 has 13 residues. Germline values: CDR1 KGHDR, CDR2 SFDVKD. CDR3 in amino acids: CATTSTLNTEAFF. The CDR3 DNA sequence: TGTGCCACCACCTCGACATTGAACACTGAAGCTTTCTTT.

J is TRBJ2-3 and V is TRBV4-1; 8 positions agree with TRBD1. This CDR3 is 16 amino acids long. Germline CDR1 is MGHRA and CDR2 is YSYEKL. The J segment lost 5 bases and the V segment lost 0 bases, leaving 7 bases of the junction unmatched. This CDR3 reads CASSQDETGVGDTQYF. The CDR3 bases are TGCGCCAGCAGCCAAGATGAGACAGGGGTGGGAGATACGCAGTATTTT.

The chain's CDR3 is CASSPDRASGSGEQFF. The CDR3 coding sequence is TGTGCCAGCAGCCCCGACAGGGCAAGCGGGAGCGGAGAGCAGTTCTTC. The gene calls are TRBV5-4 and TRBJ2-1, with a possible D match to TRBD2 (8 bases). Trimming removed 4 bases from V and 10 bases from J, with 24 bases in between. The CDR3 length is 16 residues. Germline assignment: CDR1 SGHNT and CDR2 YYREEE (reference sequence).

This chain joins TRBV3-1 (or the pseudogene TRBV3-2) and TRBJ2-7, with 10 nucleotides matching TRBD2. Per germline, CDR1 LGHDT and CDR2 YNNKEL (reference sequence). Losses at the gene ends were 4 bases for V and 6 bases for J; bases not matched to a gene: 6. CDR3 length: 14 amino acids. CDR3 protein: CASSPLAGVGEQYF. CDR3 in DNA: TGTGCCAGCAGCCCGCTAGCGGGAGTTGGCGAGCAGTACTTC.

The V and J genes are TRBV19 and TRBJ2-7, with 10 bases fitting TRBD1. The CDR3 runs to 13 residues. Germline CDR1 LNHDA, CDR2 SQIVND (reference sequence). Trimming at V came to 7 bases and at J to 2 bases, leaving 2 bases not matched to a gene. The CDR3 sequence is CASTGTGAYEQYF. The CDR3 DNA follows: TGTGCCAGTACCGGGACAGGGGCCTACGAGCAGTACTTC.

This chain uses TRBV12-2 with TRBJ2-1; the D call of TRBD2 is as the table states it, not checked on the DNA. TRBV12-2 is a listed pseudogene. The length of the CDR3 is 15 residues. The CDR3 is CANRLPSGPFNEQFF. CDR3 sequence (DNA): TGTGCAAATCGACTCCCTAGCGGGCCTTTCAATGAGCAGTTCTTC.

This clone showed up just a few times. The chain employs TRBV11-3 and TRBJ2-1, with D hard to call. There are 15 residues in the CDR3. With 0 bases removed from V and 0 bases from J, the gap between germline ends came to 6 bases. CDR1 is SGHNT and CDR2 is YENEEA in the germline V gene. CDR3 DNA: TGTGCCAGCAGCTTAGAGGGCAGCTCCTACAATGAGCAGTTCTTC. Amino acid sequence: CASSLEGSSYNEQFF.

The chain links TRBV5-1 to TRBJ1-6; no reliable D call. Trimming removed 3 bases at V and 0 bases at J, with 16 bases between. This CDR3 region has 18 residues. Germline CDR1 SGHRS, CDR2 YFSETQ. CDR3 nucleotide sequence: TGCGCCAGCAGCTACTGGAGAGCGGGGAGCTCCTATAATTCACCCCTCCACTTT. Its protein product is CASSYWRAGSSYNSPLHF. The full variable domain, with the rest looked up from reference TRBV5-1 and TRBJ1-6, is KAGVTQTPRYLIKTRGQQVTLSCSPISGHRSVSWYQQTPGQGLQFLFEYFSETQRNKGNFPGRFSGRQFSNSRSEMNVSTLELGDSALYLCASSYWRAGSSYNSPLHFGNGTRLTVT.

The chain joins TRBV9 to TRBJ1-2; 9 nucleotides match TRBD1. The V gene end was trimmed by 3 bases and the J gene end by 5 bases; junction bases not matched to a gene: 2. The V gene's germline CDR1 is SGDLS and CDR2 YYNGEE. This CDR3 has 13 residues. As DNA, the CDR3 is TGTGCCAGCAGCGGGGACAGGGTTTATGGCTACACCTTC. The encoded protein is CASSGDRVYGYTF. The variable domain in full, with the rest retrieved from reference TRBV9 and TRBJ1-2, is DSGVTQTPKHLITATGQRVTLRCSPRSGDLSVYWYQQSLDQGLQFLIQYYNGEERAKGNILERFSAQQFPDLHSELNLSSLELGDSALYFCASSGDRVYGYTFGSGTRLTVV.

This sequence joins TRBV5-1 and TRBJ2-5; 10 bases map to TRBD2. Germline CDR1 reads SGHRS; CDR2 reads YFSETQ. V trimming: 0 bases; J trimming: 6 bases; junction bases outside the gene matches: 11. The CDR3 extends over 17 amino acids. CDR3 region: CASSLVSSGGPSKTQYF. DNA of the CDR3: TGCGCCAGCAGCTTGGTTTCTAGCGGGGGCCCGAGCAAGACCCAGTACTTC. The variable domain in full, with the rest retrieved from reference TRBV5-1 and TRBJ2-5, is KAGVTQTPRYLIKTRGQQVTLSCSPISGHRSVSWYQQTPGQGLQFLFEYFSETQRNKGNFPGRFSGRQFSNSRSEMNVSTLELGDSALYLCASSLVSSGGPSKTQYFGPGTRLLVL.

This rearrangement joins TRBV18 to TRBJ1-2; 7 bases fit TRBD1. J gave up 2 bases and V 2 bases, and 8 bases lay outside the gene matches. The CDR3 is 16 amino acids. Germline lookup yields CDR1 KGHSH and CDR2 LQKENI. The CDR3 sequence: CASSPSSPGGNYGYTF. The CDR3 nucleotides are TGTGCCAGCTCACCAAGTTCTCCAGGGGGGAACTATGGCTACACCTTC.

V usage is TRBV28 and J usage is TRBJ2-3; 10 bases fit TRBD2. The CDR3 is 20 amino acids. After removal of 6 bases from V and 0 bases from J, the junction contained 18 bases not matched to a gene. CDR1 is MDHEN, CDR2 SYDVKM, per germline. CDR3 sequence: CASSTPGLVRLAGSTDTQYF. CDR3 in DNA: TGTGCCAGCAGCACTCCTGGTCTGGTTCGACTAGCGGGTAGCACAGATACGCAGTATTTT. Complete variable domain (other parts from reference TRBV28 and TRBJ2-3): DVKVTQSSRYLVKRTGEKVFLECVQDMDHENMFWYRQDPGLGLRLIYFSYDVKMKEKGDIPEGYSVSREKKERFSLILESASTNQTSMYLCASSTPGLVRLAGSTDTQYFGPGTRLTVL.

This chain uses TRBV9 with TRBJ2-1; D is possibly TRBD1 (9 bases). The CDR3 length is 19 residues. Trimming shortened V by 4 bases and J by 7 bases, and 30 bases separated the two germline ends. Germline CDR1 and CDR2: SGDLS and YYNGEE. The CDR3 sequence is CASSHGTGTYGRAGNEQFF. CDR3 coding DNA: TGTGCCAGCAGCCACGGGACAGGGACGTACGGGAGGGCCGGTAATGAGCAGTTCTTC.

This sequence joins TRBV6-5 and TRBJ1-3; 7 nucleotides agree with TRBD1. Per germline, CDR1 MNHEY and CDR2 SVGAGI. V was clipped by 5 bases and J by 2 bases; unmatched bases: 6. This CDR3 comprises 15 residues. CDR3 DNA: TGTGCCAGCAGTCAACAGGGGCGGGCTGGAAACACCATATATTTT. It specifies CASSQQGRAGNTIYF.

Concerning this clone itself: One base away lies a much larger clone, so this may be a sequencing read error. The identical CDR3 is also encoded by other nucleotide sequences in the sample. The chain employs TRBV27 and TRBJ2-7; 12 bases line up with TRBD2. There are 13 residues in the CDR3. CDR1 is MNHEY, CDR2 SMNVEV, per germline (reference sequence). The junction had 1 base not matched to a gene; V was cut back by 8 bases and J by 2 bases. As DNA, the CDR3 is TGTGCCAGCTCTAGCGGGAGGGCCTACGAGCAGTACTTC. Its translation: CASSSGRAYEQYF.

J is TRBJ1-2 and V is TRBV27; TRBD1 is a possible D gene (6 bases). The CDR3 runs to 16 residues. V shed 10 bases and J shed 2 bases, with 23 bases lying between them. Germline V gene data show CDR1 as MNHEY and CDR2 as SMNVEV (reference sequence). The CDR3 loop reads CATKEGAGEYNYGYTF. The CDR3 coding sequence is TGTGCCACCAAGGAAGGGGCAGGGGAATACAACTATGGCTACACCTTC.

This clone was detected a few times. The rearrangement joins TRBV4-1 to TRBJ2-1, with 7 bases that match TRBD2. This CDR3 comprises 16 residues. Germline V CDR1 and CDR2: MGHRA, YSYEKL. Trimming cost V 1 base and J 4 bases; bases outside gene matches: 7. The CDR3 DNA is TGCGCCAGCAGCCAAGCTCAGCTAGCGGATTACAATGAGCAGTTCTTC. Translated, it gives CASSQAQLADYNEQFF.

The table lists this clone with a few counts. The chain links TRBV29-1 to TRBJ2-7; 9 bases match TRBD2. J gave up 6 bases and V 5 bases, and 5 bases lay outside the gene matches. Germline V lookup: CDR1 SQVTM, CDR2 ANQGSEA. The CDR3 consists of 12 residues. CDR3 sequence reads: CSVLSGSGEQYF. CDR3 in DNA: TGCAGCGTTCTTAGCGGGAGCGGCGAGCAGTACTTC.

The chain combines TRBV7-3 with TRBJ2-3; 7 bases map to TRBD1. Germline V CDR1 and CDR2: SGHTA, FQGTGA. CDR3 size: 15 residues. Trimming took 0 bases from V and 8 from J; bases not matched to a gene: 8. DNA of the CDR3: TGTGCCAGCAGCTTAACAGGGGGCATGAGACCTACGCAGTATTTT. It is translated as CASSLTGGMRPTQYF.

The chain uses TRBV6-6 and TRBJ2-1; possibly TRBD1 for D (5 bases). V was clipped by 5 bases and J by 1 base, with 12 bases between them. The germline V gene encodes CDR1 MNHNY and CDR2 SVGAGI (reference sequence). There are 15 residues in the CDR3. In DNA, the CDR3 is TGTGCCAGCAGTCTAGGGGCTGGGTCCTACAATGAGCAGTTCTTC. Translated: CASSLGAGSYNEQFF.

The V gene is TRBV6-5, the J gene TRBJ2-3; the D gene is possibly TRBD2 (6 bases). This CDR3 region has 12 residues. Trimming pared 8 bases from V and 2 bases from J, leaving 8 bases between. The germline CDR1 and CDR2 sequences are MNHEY and SVGAGI. CDR3: CASLGLTDTQYF. The CDR3 nucleotides are TGTGCCAGCTTGGGACTCACAGATACGCAGTATTTT.

The rearrangement joins TRBV27 to TRBJ1-5; D is unresolved. From germline, CDR1 is MNHEY and CDR2 SMNVEV (reference sequence). This CDR3 contains 17 residues. V was cut by 0 bases and J by 6 bases, with 18 bases left in between. The CDR3 DNA sequence: TGTGCCAGCAGTTTATCTTTCATCGGAAGGAGTGGTCAGCCCCAGCATTTT. Protein product: CASSLSFIGRSGQPQHF.